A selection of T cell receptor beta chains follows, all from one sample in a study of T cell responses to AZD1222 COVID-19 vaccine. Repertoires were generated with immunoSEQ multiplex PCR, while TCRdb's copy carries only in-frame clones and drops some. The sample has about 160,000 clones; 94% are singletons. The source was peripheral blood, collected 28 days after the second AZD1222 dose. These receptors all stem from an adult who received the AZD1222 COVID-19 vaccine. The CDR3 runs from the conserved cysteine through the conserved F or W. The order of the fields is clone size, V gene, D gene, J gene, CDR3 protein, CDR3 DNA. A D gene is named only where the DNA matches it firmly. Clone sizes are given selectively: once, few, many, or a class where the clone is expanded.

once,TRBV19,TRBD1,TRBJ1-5,CASTSIDRGNQPQHF,TGTGCCAGTACCTCAATCGACAGGGGCAATCAGCCCCAGCATTTT
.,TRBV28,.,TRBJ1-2,CASSLPHLGRENGYTF,TGTGCCAGCAGTTTACCGCATTTGGGACGGGAGAATGGCTACACCTTC
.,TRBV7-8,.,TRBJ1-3,CASSPGSLGNTIYF,TGTGCCAGCAGCCCGGGAAGCCTAGGGAACACCATATATTTT
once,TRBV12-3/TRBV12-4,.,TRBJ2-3,CASSFGGTDTQYF,TGTGCCAGCAGCTTCGGGGGCACGGATACGCAGTATTTT
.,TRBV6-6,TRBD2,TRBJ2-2,CASSYELAGYPGELFF,TGTGCCAGCAGTTACGAACTAGCGGGATATCCCGGGGAGCTGTTTTTT
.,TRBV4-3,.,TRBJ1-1,CASSQDQSRTTEAFF,TGCGCCAGCAGCCAAGATCAGAGCCGAACGACTGAAGCTTTCTTT
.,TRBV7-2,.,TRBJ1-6,CASSRRFNSPLHF,TGTGCCAGCAGCAGGCGGTTCAATTCACCCCTCCACTTT
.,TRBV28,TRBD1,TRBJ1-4,CASALEGAGEKLFF,TGTGCCAGCGCCCTCGAGGGGGCTGGGGAAAAACTGTTTTTT
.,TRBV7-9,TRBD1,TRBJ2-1,CASSPTGQGAMHEQFF,TGTGCCAGCAGCCCCACGGGACAGGGGGCGATGCATGAGCAGTTCTTC
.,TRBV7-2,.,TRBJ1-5,CASSLDRGSNQPQHF,TGTGCCAGCAGCTTAGATAGGGGTAGCAATCAGCCCCAGCATTTT
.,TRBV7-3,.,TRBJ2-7,CASSLVGETNYEQYF,TGTGCCAGCAGCTTAGTGGGAGAGACTAACTACGAGCAGTACTTC